The rows below give T cell receptor beta chains drawn from one sample of a study of naive and memory T cell subsets. TCRdb analysed the UMI-ligation and nested PCR reads with MiXCR anew, one entry per CDR3 protein. The table shows about 150,000 distinct CDR3 sequences, with roughly 20% occurring only once. Source material: naive CD4+ T cells from blood. These receptors were obtained from a human donor in good health. Each CDR3 is given with its conserved first and last residue. The D gene is left open where the match is weak. Not all rows give a size; the values are once, few, many and, for expanded clones, a class.

d_gene	v_gene	abundance	j_gene	CDR3nt	CDR3aa
NA	TRBV20-1	NA	TRBJ2-1	TGCAGTGCTAGGGAGACAGTCGAGCAGTTCTTC	CSARETVEQFF
TRBD1	TRBV28	NA	TRBJ2-7	TGTGCCAGCAGCGGGACAGGGGGCTCGGCCGAGCAGTACTTC	CASSGTGGSAEQYF
NA	TRBV6-5	few	TRBJ2-5	TGTGCCAGCAGTTTCTCAGGAGGAGATCAAGAGACCCAGTACTTC	CASSFSGGDQETQYF
TRBD1	TRBV6-5	once	TRBJ2-7	TGTGCCAGCAGTTTGCAGGGGGTGGGGCCCTCCGAGCAGTACTTC	CASSLQGVGPSEQYF
TRBD2	TRBV7-8	NA	TRBJ2-3	TGTGCCAGCACCCCGCAGGGACTAGCGGGAGGGCCCACAGATACGCAGTATTTT	CASTPQGLAGGPTDTQYF
NA	TRBV12-3/TRBV12-4	few	TRBJ1-3	TGTGCCAGCAGTCCCCGAGCGATTGGAAACACCATATATTTT	CASSPRAIGNTIYF
NA	TRBV6-5	NA	TRBJ2-1	TGTGCCAGCAGTTACACCAAATCTCTACAGGTGGTCCCTAGCGATGAGCAGTTCTTC	CASSYTKSLQVVPSDEQFF
NA	TRBV29-1	few	TRBJ2-6	TGCAGCGTTAGATTAGGGGCCAACGTCCTGACTTTC	CSVRLGANVLTF
TRBD2	TRBV7-2	NA	TRBJ2-3	TGTGCCAGCAGCTTACTTCGGGAGGGTACGCAGTATTTT	CASSLLREGTQYF
NA	TRBV9	few	TRBJ2-2	TGTGCCAGCAGCGTAAGGGGGGAGAACACCGGGGAGCTGTTTTTT	CASSVRGENTGELFF
TRBD1	TRBV29-1	many	TRBJ2-5	TGCAGCGTGAGGAACAGGGGGACCCAAGAGACCCAGTACTTC	CSVRNRGTQETQYF
TRBD2	TRBV5-4	NA	TRBJ2-1	TGTGCCAGCAGTGGGACCGGGACTAGCGGATACAATGAGCAGTTCTTC	CASSGTGTSGYNEQFF
TRBD1	TRBV9	NA	TRBJ2-7	TGTGCCAGCAGCCCAGACAGGGGGATCCTCTACGAGCAGTACTTC	CASSPDRGILYEQYF
NA	TRBV3-1	few	TRBJ1-5	TGTGCCAGCAGCCAATCCAGGGGCGAACAGCCCCAGCATTTT	CASSQSRGEQPQHF
TRBD1	TRBV28	few	TRBJ2-7	TGTGCCAGCAGTTTAATCGGGACAGGGTTCTCCTACGAGCAGTACTTC	CASSLIGTGFSYEQYF
TRBD1	TRBV28	NA	TRBJ1-4	TGTGCCAGCAGTCGGGGACAGGGAAATGAAAAACTGTTTTTT	CASSRGQGNEKLFF
TRBD2	TRBV12-3/TRBV12-4	NA	TRBJ2-3	TGTGCCAGCAGCCCACTAGCGGGAGCGGGGCACGGCACAGATACGCAGTATTTT	CASSPLAGAGHGTDTQYF
NA	TRBV19	few	TRBJ2-1	TGTGCCAGTAGAGCCGCCCCGGGACAACAGTTCTTC	CASRAAPGQQFF
NA	TRBV28	NA	TRBJ2-2	TGTGCCAGCACACTAGAAGCGGGCACCGGGGAGCTGTTTTTT	CASTLEAGTGELFF
TRBD2	TRBV7-6	many	TRBJ2-7	TGTGCCAGCAGCTTAGGACTAGCAGGCGACTACGAGCAGTACTTC	CASSLGLAGDYEQYF
TRBD1	TRBV2	NA	TRBJ1-4	TGTGCCAGCAGTCCGGACAGGGTGTCAACTAATGAAAAACTGTTTTTT	CASSPDRVSTNEKLFF
TRBD1	TRBV3-1	few	TRBJ1-4	TGTGCCAGCAGCCAAGTGTGGACAGGTGAAAAACTGTTTTTT	CASSQVWTGEKLFF
TRBD1	TRBV12-3/TRBV12-4	NA	TRBJ1-1	TGTGCCAGCACCCCCGGACAGGGCAACACTGAAGCTTTCTTT	CASTPGQGNTEAFF
TRBD2	TRBV7-2	NA	TRBJ2-3	TGTGCCAGCAGCTTAGAGGGGAGCGGGAGAAGGGCGCAGTATTTT	CASSLEGSGRRAQYF
NA	TRBV20-1	NA	TRBJ2-3	TGCAGTGCTCCACAAGGTCAACGGAGCACAGATACGCAGTATTTT	CSAPQGQRSTDTQYF
NA	TRBV6-2/TRBV6-3	NA	TRBJ2-1	TGTGCCAGCAGCGCTCAGGGACCCTTTTGGGACAATGAGCAGTTCTTC	CASSAQGPFWDNEQFF
NA	TRBV6-2/TRBV6-3	NA	TRBJ2-1	TGTGCCAGCAGTTACGTAGGCGGGACCTACAATGAGCAGTTCTTC	CASSYVGGTYNEQFF
NA	TRBV6-2/TRBV6-3	few	TRBJ2-2	TGTGCCAGCAGTTACCGTGCGAGATTCACCGGGGAGCTGTTTTTT	CASSYRARFTGELFF
NA	TRBV23-1	few	TRBJ2-7	TGCGCCAGCAGTCCCTCAGGGGCCCTCGAGCAGTACTTC	CASSPSGALEQYF
NA	TRBV5-1	NA	TRBJ2-1	TGCGCCAGCAGCTTGGAATACAATGAGCAGTTCTTC	CASSLEYNEQFF
TRBD1	TRBV7-3	NA	TRBJ2-7	TGTGCCAGCAGCCAAACAGGGGGCTACGAGCAGTACTTC	CASSQTGGYEQYF
TRBD2	TRBV28	NA	TRBJ2-1	TGTGCCAGCAGCCCCCAGACTAGCGGGAGACCCAATGAGCAGTTCTTC	CASSPQTSGRPNEQFF
TRBD2	TRBV6-2/TRBV6-3	few	TRBJ2-1	TGTGCCAGCAGTTACTCCGGCGGGAGTTACCACAATGAGCAGTTCTTC	CASSYSGGSYHNEQFF
TRBD1	TRBV10-3	NA	TRBJ2-1	TGTGCCATCAGTGAAGGGACAGGGTACAATGAGCAGTTCTTC	CAISEGTGYNEQFF
NA	TRBV5-4	NA	TRBJ1-3	TGTGCCAGCAGCCCAGACCTGTCTGGAAACACCATATATTTT	CASSPDLSGNTIYF
TRBD2	TRBV29-1	NA	TRBJ2-7	TGCAGCGGAAGCGGGAGCAGCTCCTACGAGCAGTACTTC	CSGSGSSSYEQYF
TRBD1	TRBV27	NA	TRBJ1-2	TGTGCCAGCAGTACCCGACAGGGGGCTGGTGGCTTCACCTTC	CASSTRQGAGGFTF
NA	TRBV4-1	NA	TRBJ1-4	TGCGCCAGCAGCCAAGGGTCAGTCGAAGGAAAACTGTTTTTT	CASSQGSVEGKLFF
NA	TRBV28	few	TRBJ2-1	TGTGCCAGCAGTTTAGGGGGGACACACTACAATGAGCAGTTCTTC	CASSLGGTHYNEQFF
NA	TRBV4-2	NA	TRBJ2-7	TGTGCCAGCAGCCAGAGGTTACGGGACTCCAGCGGTTACGAGCAGTACTTC	CASSQRLRDSSGYEQYF
NA	TRBV6-5	few	TRBJ1-4	TGTGCCAGCAGTTACGGCAGGGCGAATGAAAAACTGTTTTTT	CASSYGRANEKLFF
NA	TRBV7-2	NA	TRBJ2-5	TGTGCCAGCAGCTTAGTAGCTAGCGTCCAAGAGACCCAGTACTTC	CASSLVASVQETQYF
NA	TRBV18	NA	TRBJ1-1	TGTGCCAGCTCACCACCCAATGGACAGAATGAAGCTTTCTTT	CASSPPNGQNEAFF
TRBD1	TRBV29-1	few	TRBJ1-1	TGCAGCGTGGAGAGACCGGGACAGAAGAACACTGAAGCTTTCTTT	CSVERPGQKNTEAFF
NA	TRBV19	few	TRBJ2-1	TGTGCCAGTAGTACCGCGGGAAGTTCCTACAATGAGCAGTTCTTC	CASSTAGSSYNEQFF
NA	TRBV29-1	many	TRBJ2-7	TGCAGCGCCGCGGACAGTTACGAGCAGTACTTC	CSAADSYEQYF
NA	TRBV5-1	many	TRBJ2-4	TGCGCCAGCAGCTACTCAGGGGGGAAAGGGAACATTCAGTACTTC	CASSYSGGKGNIQYF